The sequence of this T cell receptor beta chain was determined in a study of cytomegalovirus exposure and HLA in healthy donors. Trimming at V came to 1 base and at J to 4 bases, leaving 12 bases not matched to a gene. The CDR3 spans 17 residues. CDR1 and CDR2 (germline): SGHRS, YFSETQ. It was with 60 Vbeta and 13 Jbeta primers that the PCR ran. Assay: immunoSEQ multiplex PCR; the TCRdb copy retains only in-frame clones and omits some. This sample lists approximately 120,000 clones; its ten largest clones have approximately 2%. The TCR originated in a man aged 40-49 years in good health and CMV-seronegative. Sequenced: PBMCs. The chain links TRBV5-1 to TRBJ2-3; 7 bases fit TRBD1. This CDR3 is CASSLTQGVSVPDTQYF. In DNA form, the CDR3 reads TGCGCCAGCAGCTTGACCCAGGGGGTAAGCGTCCCAGATACGCAGTATTTT. Looking up the rest from reference TRBV5-1 and TRBJ2-3 gives the full variable domain: KAGVTQTPRYLIKTRGQQVTLSCSPISGHRSVSWYQQTPGQGLQFLFEYFSETQRNKGNFPGRFSGRQFSNSRSEMNVSTLELGDSALYLCASSLTQGVSVPDTQYFGPGTRLTVL.